Listed here are 13 T cell receptor beta chains from one sample, sequenced in a study of T cells expressing NK-cell markers. TCRdb re-called the 5' RACE reads; every CDR3 protein appears as one record, without DNA. The listing records a few hundred thousand distinct CDR3 sequences. Sequencing was carried out using blood T cells: a sorted CD56 or NKG2C T cell subset, CD4+ or CD8+ T cells, or bulk PBMC T cells (not recorded which). These receptors were obtained from a man between 18 and 35 years old in good health.

The chain links TRBV12-3 or TRBV12-4 to TRBJ2-2. This CDR3 is built from 12 residues. The CDR3 here is CASSSSPGELFF.

J is TRBJ2-6 and V is TRBV7-8; without DNA, the TCRdb call of TRBD1 cannot be checked. This CDR3 is built from 16 residues. CDR1 and CDR2 (germline): SGHVS, FQNEAQ. The CDR3 sequence: CASAHTGVPGANVLTF.

The chain recombines TRBV20-1 with TRBJ2-1. The CDR3 has 14 amino acids. CDR1 and CDR2 (germline): DFQATT, SNEGSKA (reference sequence). This CDR3 is CSARVGSSYNEQFF.

The chain employs TRBV12-5 and TRBJ2-2; TCRdb's assignment of TRBD2 cannot be checked, as there is no DNA. The CDR3 sequence is 15 residues long. Germline V gene data show CDR1 as LGHNT and CDR2 as FRNRAP. The CDR3 loop reads CASMREGASTGELFF.

This chain uses TRBV20-1 with TRBJ1-4; TCRdb indicates TRBD1, and absent DNA this call remains unverified. Germline CDR1 is DFQATT and CDR2 is SNEGSKA (reference sequence). The length of the CDR3 is 15 residues. The CDR3 loop is CSARDYLGIGEKLFF.

The chain joins TRBV5-1 to TRBJ1-2; TCRdb proposes TRBD1, but this gene call is untestable without DNA. The CDR3 runs 15 residues. From germline, CDR1 is SGHRS and CDR2 YFSETQ. CDR3 loop: CASSRGDRTNYGYTF. The full variable domain, its missing parts supplied by reference TRBV5-1 and TRBJ1-2, is KAGVTQTPRYLIKTRGQQVTLSCSPISGHRSVSWYQQTPGQGLQFLFEYFSETQRNKGNFPGRFSGRQFSNSRSEMNVSTLELGDSALYLCASSRGDRTNYGYTFGSGTRLTVV.

V gene TRBV7-8 combines with J gene TRBJ1-1; TCRdb reports TRBD1, a call that lacks DNA to check it against. The CDR3 has 14 residues. Germline V gene lookup returns CDR1 SGHVS and CDR2 FQNEAQ. CDR3 residues: CASTLQGPRTEAFF.

This rearrangement joins TRBV7-3 to TRBJ2-1; TCRdb selects TRBD1, and the lack of DNA leaves this call unchecked. This CDR3 is built from 15 residues. Germline V gives CDR1 SGHTA, CDR2 FQGTGA. CDR3 amino acids: CASSFSRDPDNEQFF.

V gene TRBV12-3 or TRBV12-4 combines with J gene TRBJ2-7; as DNA is missing, the TRBD1 call by TCRdb cannot be tested. CDR3 size: 16 residues. The CDR3 sequence is CASSLVWTGLSYEQYF.

The chain uses TRBV5-1 and TRBJ2-1; with no DNA, the TCRdb D assignment of TRBD2 cannot be verified. CDR3 size: 14 residues. Germline lookup yields CDR1 SGHRS and CDR2 YFSETQ. CDR3 sequence: CASKIAAGNNEQFF.

The V call is TRBV12-3 or TRBV12-4, the J call TRBJ1-5. The CDR3 has 15 residues. CDR3 loop: CASSFRRRRNQPQHF.

The chain links TRBV4-2 to TRBJ2-1; the D call from TCRdb, TRBD2, cannot be confirmed without DNA. The CDR3 runs to 17 residues. CDR1 is LGHNA, CDR2 YNFKEQ, per germline. The CDR3: CASSQDSTGGPFNEQFF.

The chain uses TRBV11-2 and TRBJ2-5; the TCRdb D gene call, TRBD2, has no DNA to confirm it. Germline-derived CDR1 and CDR2 are SGHAT and FQNNGV. This CDR3 is 14 amino acids long. The CDR3 loop is CASSGLRARGTQYF.